This T cell receptor beta chain is from a study of T cells in tumors after PD-1 blockade. Study information: Daily vismodegib 150 mg continued in a subset of anti-PD-1-treated patients. Peripheral blood samples averaged around 38,000 unique clonotypes and about 110,000 templates. Study-wide points: Blood contained about 40% of the tumor's TCR clonotypes.

Produced via immunoSEQ multiplex PCR; TCRdb's table is partial and in-frame only. The sample holds nearly 25,000 clones; 82% are singletons and the top ten take roughly an eighth. Tumor or blood genomic DNA was sequenced, with inputs of roughly 616 ng to 6,004 ng. Germline loops: CDR1 LNHDA, CDR2 SQIVND (reference sequence). The V and J ends lost 5 bases and 6 bases respectively, with 19 bases between them. The CDR3 is 15 amino acids. This clone was recorded a few times. Antigen specificity is unknown. The rearrangement joins TRBV19 to TRBJ1-2; maybe TRBD1 (5 bases). This TCR was sampled from a human donor with basal cell carcinoma. The input for sequencing was PBMCs, taken after anti-PD-1 treatment. The DNA of the CDR3 is TGTGCCAGTAGTCCCCGGACCGGGGGAGAGGATGGCTACACCTTC. Amino acid sequence: CASSPRTGGEDGYTF.